Listed below are T cell receptor beta chains from one sample, sequenced in a study of CXCR3-negative and CXCR3-positive naive CD8 T cells. TCRdb reworked the 5' RACE reads into one entry per CDR3 protein, no DNA. This table lists about 92,000 distinct CDR3 sequences. The sample consisted of naive CXCR3+ CD8+ T cells from blood. The receptor source for this set is a human donor in good health. Some clones in this sample may be carry-over from other donors' samples. Both conserved end residues are part of each CDR3.

v_call	j_call	cdr3_aa
TRBV27	TRBJ1-1	CASRRAGAEAFF
TRBV7-9	TRBJ1-1	CASSLAGFEAFF
TRBV5-1	TRBJ2-3	CAISLTGGVDTQYF
TRBV7-9	TRBJ1-2	CASSLSGTIRDGYTF
TRBV28	TRBJ2-7	CASSVGPSSYEQYF
TRBV5-1	TRBJ2-7	CASSLETAYEQYF
TRBV28	TRBJ2-5	CASSSPSSGETQYF
TRBV23-1	TRBJ1-5	CASKWGGVNQPQHF
TRBV3-1	TRBJ2-7	CASSEASGGYEQYF
TRBV29-1	TRBJ2-7	CSSTPGSSRFRYGQYF
TRBV27	TRBJ2-1	CASSLGGGRYNEQFF
TRBV19	TRBJ2-7	CASSGLAGSREQYF
TRBV6-4	TRBJ2-1	CASSDSRYEQFF
TRBV14	TRBJ2-5	CASSPQDNQETQYF
TRBV27	TRBJ1-2	CASSDAPTQGYTF